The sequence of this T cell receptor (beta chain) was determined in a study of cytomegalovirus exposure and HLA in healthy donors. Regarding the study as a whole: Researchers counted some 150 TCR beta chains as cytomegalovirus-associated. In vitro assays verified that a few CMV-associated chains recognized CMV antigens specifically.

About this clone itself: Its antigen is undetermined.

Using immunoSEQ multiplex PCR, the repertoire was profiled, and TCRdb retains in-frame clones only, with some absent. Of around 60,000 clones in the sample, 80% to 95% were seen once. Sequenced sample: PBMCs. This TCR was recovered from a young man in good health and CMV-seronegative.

In nucleotides, the CDR3 is TGTGCCAGCAGGCAGACTAGCGGCCAAGATACGCAGTATTTT. Its protein is CASRQTSGQDTQYF. The rearrangement uses TRBV2 and TRBJ2-3; 9 nucleotides align to TRBD2. V gave up 6 bases and J gave up 5 bases; unmatched junction bases: 6. Germline CDR1 SNHLY, CDR2 FYNNEI. The CDR3 has 14 amino acids.